The 27 T cell receptor beta chains below were found in one sample sequenced in a study of blood T cells in healthy people across ages. The use of a sample-barcoded 5' primer and a J-beta primer mix characterized a second PCR of about 7 to 12 cycles. TCRdb fed the 5' RACE reads into MiXCR, producing one record per CDR3 protein. The repertoire holds about 2 million distinct CDR3 sequences, about 50% seen once, with 2% to 2.5% in the top ten. The sequencing sample was made of blood. These receptors originate from a woman aged 40-49 years in good health.

J is TRBJ2-1 and V is TRBV18, with D unresolved. Deletions cut 3 bases from V and 6 bases from J, with 12 bases between. This CDR3 spans 14 amino acids. The germline V gene has CDR1 KGHSH and CDR2 LQKENI. CDR3 protein: CASSPPQTRNEQFF. DNA for the CDR3: TGTGCCAGCTCACCGCCGCAGACGCGCAATGAGCAGTTCTTC. Variable domain in full (rest from reference TRBV18 and TRBJ2-1): NAGVMQNPRHLVRRRGQEARLRCSPMKGHSHVYWYRQLPEEGLKFMVYLQKENIIDESGMPKERFSAEFPKEGPSILRIQQVVRGDSAAYFCASSPPQTRNEQFFGPGTRLTVL.

The chain uses TRBV7-8 and TRBJ2-7, with D possibly being TRBD1 (5 bases). There are 16 residues in the CDR3. In germline, CDR1 is SGHVS, CDR2 FQNEAQ. V gave up 0 bases and J gave up 1 base, with 13 bases separating them. The CDR3 region has the DNA TGTGCCAGCAGCTTAGCGCAGGGATCTAGTTCCTACGAGCAGTACTTC. Its translation is CASSLAQGSSSYEQYF.

The rearrangement links TRBV12-3 or TRBV12-4 to TRBJ2-5, with TRBD1 matching over 9 bases. The CDR3 covers 14 residues. The V segment lost 6 bases and the J segment 5 bases; nucleotides outside the gene matches: 7. CDR3 DNA: TGTGCCAGCAGCCCTACGACAGGGGGGGAGACCCAGTACTTC. Its translation: CASSPTTGGETQYF.

The chain joins TRBV9 to TRBJ2-3; D may correspond to TRBD1 or TRBD2 (5 bases each). The CDR3 has 16 residues. Trimming shortened V by 3 bases and J by 0 bases, and 14 bases separated the two germline ends. Germline-derived CDR1 and CDR2 are SGDLS and YYNGEE. This chain's CDR3 is CASSARGQQSTDTQYF. The CDR3 DNA reads as TGTGCCAGCAGCGCCCGGGGCCAGCAGAGCACAGATACGCAGTATTTT.

This chain joins TRBV9 and TRBJ2-3; TRBD1 agrees at 7 bases. V gave up 3 bases and J gave up 6 bases; unmatched junction bases: 10. Germline V gene lookup returns CDR1 SGDLS and CDR2 YYNGEE. This CDR3 contains 15 residues. The CDR3 DNA reads TGTGCCAGCAGCGCCCACGGAGGACAGGCTGATACGCAGTATTTT. Its translation is CASSAHGGQADTQYF. The full variable domain, in which reference TRBV9 and TRBJ2-3 provide the parts outside the CDR3, is DSGVTQTPKHLITATGQRVTLRCSPRSGDLSVYWYQQSLDQGLQFLIQYYNGEERAKGNILERFSAQQFPDLHSELNLSSLELGDSALYFCASSAHGGQADTQYFGPGTRLTVL.

V is TRBV29-1 and J is TRBJ2-5; D unresolved. V was trimmed by 3 bases and J by 1 base, leaving 6 bases between them. CDR3 length: 12 amino acids. Germline loops: CDR1 SQVTM, CDR2 ANQGSEA. The CDR3 loop reads CSVDSSQETQYF. CDR3 nucleotides: TGCAGCGTTGATTCCAGCCAAGAGACCCAGTACTTC.

The V call is TRBV4-3, the J call TRBJ1-2; tentatively, D is TRBD1 (6 bases). Trimming took 3 bases from V and 5 from J, leaving 19 bases between them. Germline V gives CDR1 LGHNA, CDR2 YSLEER. The length of the CDR3 is 16 residues. The CDR3 DNA reads TGCGCCAGCAGCCACGACAGGTCAACTCTAGGGTATGGCTACACCTTC. It yields the protein CASSHDRSTLGYGYTF.

The chain links TRBV21-1 to TRBJ2-5; the table names TRBD1, a call not compared with the DNA. TRBV21-1 is listed as a pseudogene. This CDR3 is 13 amino acids long. The CDR3 region has the DNA TGTGCCAGCAGCAACCGGACGGGGGAGACCCAGTACTTC. Protein sequence: CASSNRTGETQYF.

The rearrangement joins TRBV19 to TRBJ1-2, with D tentatively TRBD1 (5 bases). The length of the CDR3 is 13 residues. CDR1 is LNHDA, CDR2 SQIVND, per germline (reference sequence). V was cut by 7 bases and J by 6 bases, with 15 bases left in between. CDR3 nucleotide sequence: TGTGCCAGTACCTACCACCAGGGTAATGGCTACACCTTC. Protein: CASTYHQGNGYTF.

Comments on this clonotype: A much larger clonotype is one base distant, so this may be a read error. V gene TRBV29-1 combines with J gene TRBJ2-3, with D perhaps matching TRBD2 (6 bases). This CDR3 has 11 amino acids. Germline V gene lookup returns CDR1 SQVTM and CDR2 ANQGSEA. Trimming removed 6 bases from V and 5 bases from J, with 9 bases in between. DNA for the CDR3: TGCAGCGTGCCGCGGGGAGATACGCAGTATTTT. Its translation is CSVPRGDTQYF.

This clonotype was seen only a few times. V gene TRBV7-9 combines with J gene TRBJ2-1; 14 bases match TRBD2. V was pared by 3 bases and J by 0 bases, with 4 bases of the junction left unmatched. CDR1 and CDR2 from the germline V gene are SEHNR and FQNEAQ (reference sequence). The CDR3 extends over 18 amino acids. CDR3 amino acids: CASSFGLAGGSSYNEQFF. CDR3 nucleotides: TGTGCCAGCAGCTTTGGACTAGCGGGGGGTAGCTCCTACAATGAGCAGTTCTTC.

V is TRBV6-5 and J is TRBJ2-3; D is possibly TRBD1 (5 bases). Trimming left V 4 bases short and J 2 bases short, with 19 bases between. The CDR3 runs 17 residues. CDR1 MNHEY and CDR2 SVGAGI come from the germline V gene. Written as DNA, the CDR3 is TGTGCCAGCAGTTCCCTAGGGGCAGCAATCATCACAGATACGCAGTATTTT. Its translation: CASSSLGAAIITDTQYF.

The chain joins TRBV24-1 to TRBJ2-5; D is undetermined. The germline CDR1 and CDR2 sequences are KGHDR and SFDVKD. V lost 4 bases and J lost 0, with 5 bases in between. The length of the CDR3 is 13 residues. The CDR3 DNA reads as TGTGCCACCAGTGACGGCTACCAAGAGACCCAGTACTTC. It yields the protein CATSDGYQETQYF.

This clonotype was observed a handful of times. This chain uses TRBV20-1 with TRBJ2-4; no clear D. The germline gives CDR1 DFQATT, CDR2 SNEGSKA (reference sequence). V gave up 3 bases and J gave up 0 bases, with 12 bases separating them. The length of the CDR3 is 15 residues. The CDR3 DNA is TGCAGTGCTAGTCTTGTGGATCTAGCCAAAAACATTCAGTACTTC. Translated, it gives CSASLVDLAKNIQYF.

The chain links TRBV20-1 to TRBJ1-5; no firm D call. The CDR3 loop spans 16 amino acids. Deletions cut 5 bases from V and 5 bases from J, with 22 bases between. Per the germline V gene, CDR1 is DFQATT and CDR2 is SNEGSKA (reference sequence). The CDR3 here is CSAWARKSNVYQPQHF. The CDR3 DNA follows: TGCAGTGCTTGGGCCCGAAAGTCTAATGTATATCAGCCCCAGCATTTT.

This clonotype was found a few times. This chain links TRBV4-1 with TRBJ2-7, with a weak D call TRBD2 (5 bases). CDR3 length equals 14 residues. Germline CDR1 and CDR2: MGHRA and YSYEKL. The V end was cut by 0 bases, the J end by 3 bases, with 9 bases between. The CDR3 sequence is CASSQDVGIYEQYF. The CDR3 DNA reads as TGCGCCAGCAGCCAAGATGTCGGGATCTACGAGCAGTACTTC.

The V and J genes are TRBV7-2 and TRBJ2-4; unclear D gene. TRBJ2-5 explains the end of the DNA better; the J call may be wrong. The CDR3 runs to 15 residues. The germline CDR1 and CDR2 sequences are SGHTA and FQGNSA. The CDR3 sequence is CASSTPRLGQETQYF. The CDR3 coding sequence is TGTGCCAGCAGCACACCCCGTCTAGGCCAAGAGACCCAGTACTTC.

CDR3 protein: CSALDRAQRTDTQYF. The CDR3 DNA is TGCAGTGCGCTTGACAGGGCCCAACGCACAGATACGCAGTATTTT. The chain combines TRBV20-1 with TRBJ2-3; TRBD1 matches at 7 bases. Germline CDR1 reads DFQATT; CDR2 reads SNEGSKA (reference sequence). The V and J ends lost 6 bases and 1 base, in that order; junction bases with no gene match: 10. The CDR3 runs 15 residues.

This clonotype occurred a few times. This chain joins TRBV28 and TRBJ2-7, with D possibly called TRBD1 or TRBD2 (6 bases each). With 6 bases removed from V and 0 bases from J, the gap between germline ends came to 15 bases. Per germline, CDR1 MDHEN and CDR2 SYDVKM. The CDR3 is made up of 15 amino acids. The CDR3 loop is CASRRQDGSSYEQYF. DNA of the CDR3: TGTGCCAGCAGACGACAGGACGGGAGCTCCTACGAGCAGTACTTC. Complete variable domain (other parts from reference TRBV28 and TRBJ2-7): DVKVTQSSRYLVKRTGEKVFLECVQDMDHENMFWYRQDPGLGLRLIYFSYDVKMKEKGDIPEGYSVSREKKERFSLILESASTNQTSMYLCASRRQDGSSYEQYFGPGTRLTVT.

This clonotype was counted once. The J gene is TRBJ2-7, the V gene TRBV15; 11 bases are a match to TRBD2. Germline CDR1 LNHNV, CDR2 YYDKDF (reference sequence). The junction had 11 bases not matched to a gene; V was cut back by 5 bases and J by 5 bases. There are 16 residues in the CDR3. The CDR3: CATSGYPGTSGDEQYF. The DNA of the CDR3 is TGTGCCACCAGCGGGTACCCCGGGACTAGCGGAGACGAGCAGTACTTC. Drawing the rest from reference TRBV15 and TRBJ2-7, the complete variable domain is DAMVIQNPRYQVTQFGKPVTLSCSQTLNHNVMYWYQQKSSQAPKLLFHYYDKDFNNEADTPDNFQSRRPNTSFCFLDIRSPGLGDTAMYLCATSGYPGTSGDEQYFGPGTRLTVT.

The CDR3 DNA sequence: TGTGCCAGCAGCCAAAAGCCGGGGGGGAAAGAGACCCAGTACTTC. It yields the protein CASSQKPGGKETQYF. This chain joins TRBV7-8 and TRBJ2-5, with 8 bases identical to TRBD2. The length of the CDR3 is 15 residues. The V gene end was trimmed by 5 bases and the J gene end by 3 bases; junction bases not matched to a gene: 8. Germline CDR1 is SGHVS and CDR2 is FQNEAQ.

V gene TRBV7-9 combines with J gene TRBJ2-4, with 8 bases aligning to TRBD2. The assigned J gene may be wrong: the sequence end matches TRBJ2-5 better. Germline assignment: CDR1 SEHNR and CDR2 FQNEAQ (reference sequence). The CDR3 length is 14 residues. DNA for the CDR3: TGTGCCAGCATCGGGAGGGGGTGGCAAGAGACCCAGTACTTC. Protein: CASIGRGWQETQYF.

The table lists this clonotype with a few counts. V and J are TRBV6-2 or TRBV6-3 and TRBJ2-5; 9 bases agree with TRBD1. The CDR3 extends over 17 amino acids. V trimming: 5 bases; J trimming: 5 bases; junction bases outside the gene matches: 15. The germline CDR1 and CDR2 sequences are MNHEY and SVGEGT. CDR3 DNA sequence: TGTGCCAGCAGTCGAGGCGGGGACAGGGCGACGTGGGAGACCCAGTACTTC. This gives the protein CASSRGGDRATWETQYF.

The chain has TRBV20-1 and TRBJ2-4; D is perhaps TRBD2 (7 bases). With the DNA end fitting TRBJ2-7 better, the J assignment may be wrong. This CDR3 is built from 14 residues. CDR1 is DFQATT, CDR2 SNEGSKA, per germline (reference sequence). CDR3 nucleotides: TGCAGTGCTAGAGAAGGGGGGGACGGCTACGAGCAGTACTTC. It codes for CSAREGGDGYEQYF.

The chain recombines TRBV4-1 with TRBJ1-2, with a tentative D call TRBD1 (6 bases). V was trimmed by 4 bases and J by 8 bases, leaving 17 bases between them. From germline, CDR1 is MGHRA and CDR2 YSYEKL. The CDR3 is 14 amino acids. CDR3 sequence reads: CASSRRDNLGGYTF. The CDR3 DNA reads as TGCGCCAGCAGCCGCCGGGACAACCTCGGCGGCTACACCTTC.

This clonotype was recorded at least ten times. The chain has TRBV29-1 and TRBJ2-7, with TRBD1 as a possible D gene (6 bases). Germline V gene data show CDR1 as SQVTM and CDR2 as ANQGSEA. The germline V and J ends were trimmed by 1 base and 3 bases, with 16 bases remaining between them. The CDR3 consists of 15 residues. CDR3 DNA: TGCAGCGTTGAAGCCCAGGACAGTCAGAACTACGAGCAGTACTTC. This translates into CSVEAQDSQNYEQYF.

This clonotype was observed a few times. The rearrangement uses TRBV7-3 and TRBJ2-1, with 9 bases identical to TRBD2. Germline-derived CDR1 and CDR2 are SGHTA and FQGTGA. The CDR3 is 13 residues long. J gave up 9 bases and V 2 bases, and 2 bases lay outside the gene matches. The CDR3 here is CASSLELAGEQFF. The CDR3 bases are TGTGCCAGCAGCTTAGAACTAGCGGGTGAGCAGTTCTTC.